This T cell receptor (beta chain) was profiled in a study of CD8 T cells in ankylosing spondylitis. CDR3 length: 15 residues. V shed 4 bases and J shed 2 bases, with 14 bases lying between them. Germline V gene lookup returns CDR1 SGHKS and CDR2 YYEKEE (reference sequence). Library preparation for TCR beta used quantitative 5'-RACE with molecular barcodes. Via MiXCR, TCRdb re-called the 5' RACE reads, giving one row per CDR3 protein. The sample has 250,000 to 400,000 distinct CDR3 sequences, 11% seen once. General study points: Reported data indicate significant enrichment of disease-linked clones within matched ankylosing spondylitis synovial fluid. There was a TCR beta motif, made of several highly homologous variants, that appeared characteristic of ankylosing spondylitis blood.

This clonotype has a count of ten or more. Its antigen is undetermined. V and J are TRBV5-5 and TRBJ2-3; no clear D. Sequencing input: blood, either unsorted or a sorted T cell fraction (not recorded which). This receptor was obtained from a female donor with ankylosing spondylitis or in good health (not recorded which). The CDR3 reads CASSRSSHFTDTQYF. The CDR3 region has the DNA TGTGCCAGCAGCCGTAGCAGCCACTTCACAGATACGCAGTATTTT.